Shown below are 17 T cell receptor beta chains from a single sample sequenced in a study of response to subunit inactivated influenza vaccine. Using its own MiXCR run on the RT-PCR reads, TCRdb lists one record per CDR3 protein. The sample lists hundreds of thousands of distinct CDR3 sequences, about 18% occurring once. Sequences were derived from PBMCs from blood, sampled approximately 5 days after vaccination. The receptors stem from a man aged 45-65 years who received an inactivated influenza vaccine.

This clonotype has just a few counts. The V and J genes are TRBV12-3 or TRBV12-4 and TRBJ2-3; D might be TRBD2 (5 bases). V dropped 3 bases and J dropped 3 bases, with 10 bases sitting between them. The CDR3 length is 14 residues. CDR3 sequence reads: CASSFGVNTDTQYF. As DNA, the CDR3 is TGTGCCAGCAGTTTCGGGGTGAATACAGATACGCAGTATTTT.

This clonotype was counted a few times. This chain uses TRBV5-1 with TRBJ2-2; 7 bases match TRBD2. From germline, CDR1 is SGHRS and CDR2 YFSETQ. Germline trimming cut 4 bases from V and 3 bases from J; bases unmatched to any gene: 12. The CDR3 runs to 17 residues. CDR3: CASSAGSTGGYTGELFF. In DNA, the CDR3 is TGCGCCAGCAGCGCCGGCTCCACCGGGGGGTACACCGGGGAGCTGTTTTTT.

In its sample, this clonotype was seen a few times. The CDR3 region has the DNA TGCGCCAGCAGCTTGTTTGGCGGGGACGACAATGAGCAGTTCTTC. This sequence encodes CASSLFGGDDNEQFF. The chain joins TRBV5-1 to TRBJ2-1, with D perhaps TRBD2 (6 bases). From germline, CDR1 is SGHRS and CDR2 YFSETQ. This CDR3 comprises 15 residues. V was trimmed by 1 base and J by 5 bases, leaving 13 bases between them.

This clonotype was observed a few times. The chain uses TRBV7-9 and TRBJ2-2; 7 positions agree with TRBD1. The CDR3 is 17 residues long. Per the germline V gene, CDR1 is SEHNR and CDR2 is FQNEAQ (reference sequence). Germline trimming cut 2 bases from V and 0 bases from J; bases unmatched to any gene: 6. As DNA, the CDR3 is TGTGCCAGCAGCTTATTCCAGGGGGACGCGAACACCGGGGAGCTGTTTTTT. The encoded protein is CASSLFQGDANTGELFF.

Ten or more counts support this clonotype. The V gene is TRBV29-1, the J gene TRBJ2-1; D unclear. Germline CDR1 SQVTM, CDR2 ANQGSEA. This CDR3 is built from 12 residues. Between the trimmed V and J ends, which lost 6 bases and 3 bases, there was a span of 9 bases. The CDR3, as DNA: TGCAGCGTCTTAGACGGCTACAATGAGCAGTTCTTC. Protein product: CSVLDGYNEQFF.

There are a few counts of this clonotype. The chain employs TRBV15 and TRBJ2-1; D not certain. The CDR3 totals 17 residues. V was pared by 1 base and J by 5 bases, with 18 bases between. Germline V gives CDR1 LNHNV, CDR2 YYDKDF (reference sequence). The CDR3 spells CATSRVSWAGSHNEQFF. The CDR3 bases are TGTGCCACCAGCAGAGTTAGTTGGGCCGGGTCGCACAATGAGCAGTTCTTC.

There are a few counts of this clonotype. J is TRBJ1-2 and V is TRBV4-2; possible D gene TRBD1, 5 bases. Germline CDR1 reads LGHNA; CDR2 reads YNFKEQ. This CDR3 is built from 16 residues. V was pared by 0 bases and J by 2 bases, with 13 bases between. CDR3 sequence: CASSQERSEGNYGYTF. DNA for the CDR3: TGTGCCAGCAGCCAAGAGCGGTCGGAGGGGAACTATGGCTACACCTTC.

The V call is TRBV5-1, the J call TRBJ2-7; 7 bases fit TRBD1. This CDR3 has 14 amino acids. The trim removed 4 bases at V and 0 bases at J, leaving 4 bases unmatched. The germline gives CDR1 SGHRS, CDR2 YFSETQ. This chain's CDR3 is CASSMTGNSYEQYF. CDR3 nucleotide sequence: TGCGCCAGCAGCATGACAGGGAACTCCTACGAGCAGTACTTC.

The chain carries TRBV3-1 and TRBJ1-3, with a possible D match to TRBD1 (6 bases). Between the trimmed V and J ends, which lost 4 bases and 4 bases, there was a span of 17 bases. CDR1 is LGHDT, CDR2 YNNKEL, per germline (reference sequence). This CDR3 is 16 amino acids long. In nucleotides, the CDR3 is TGTGCCAGCAGCCGCGGACAGTTCCACTCAGGAAACACCATATATTTT. It translates to CASSRGQFHSGNTIYF.

The CDR3 spells CASSPTRRPFNEQFF. The CDR3 DNA is TGTGCCAGCAGCCCGACACGACGGCCCTTCAATGAGCAGTTCTTC. This chain uses TRBV7-9 with TRBJ2-1; no clear D gene. Deletions cut 5 bases from V and 6 bases from J, with 17 bases between. This CDR3 spans 15 amino acids. Germline values: CDR1 SEHNR, CDR2 FQNEAQ (reference sequence).

V and J are TRBV11-1 and TRBJ2-1; TRBD1 matches 8 bases. The CDR3 extends over 17 amino acids. Looked up from germline, CDR1 is SGHAT and CDR2 is FQDESV (reference sequence). V dropped 1 base and J dropped 5; count of bases not matched to a gene: 10. The CDR3 loop is CASSLVVGTGQNNEQFF. The CDR3 nucleotides are TGTGCCAGCAGCTTAGTAGTAGGGACAGGTCAGAACAATGAGCAGTTCTTC.

The CDR3 loop reads CASRSIRDSRISGNTIYF. The CDR3 coding sequence is TGTGCCAGCAGATCAATCCGGGACAGCCGAATATCTGGAAACACCATATATTTT. The rearrangement links TRBV11-1 to TRBJ1-3, with 7 positions matching TRBD1. Germline loops: CDR1 SGHAT, CDR2 FQDESV (reference sequence). V was clipped by 6 bases and J by 1 base; unmatched bases: 15. The CDR3 contains 18 residues.

This clonotype was found a few times. J is TRBJ2-1 and V is TRBV5-1; D is uncertain. CDR1 and CDR2 (germline): SGHRS, YFSETQ. V lost 0 bases, J lost 8 bases, and 15 bases lay in between. This CDR3 is built from 15 residues. Here the CDR3 reads CASSLDAAPFDEQFF. DNA of the CDR3: TGCGCCAGCAGCTTGGATGCGGCCCCTTTTGATGAGCAGTTCTTC.

This clonotype appeared a few times. V and J are TRBV20-1 and TRBJ2-3; 9 bases line up with TRBD2. V trimming: 1 base; J trimming: 3 bases; junction bases outside the gene matches: 8. Per the germline V gene, CDR1 is DFQATT and CDR2 is SNEGSKA (reference sequence). The CDR3 length is 16 residues. CDR3 coding DNA: TGCAGTGCTAGAGCCGCGGGAGGGCCTCGGACAGATACGCAGTATTTT. This gives the protein CSARAAGGPRTDTQYF.

V is TRBV5-1 and J is TRBJ2-1, with D unresolved. The length of the CDR3 is 16 residues. The V and J ends lost 2 bases and 0 bases respectively, with 12 bases between them. Germline V lookup: CDR1 SGHRS, CDR2 YFSETQ. CDR3 residues: CASSFGVYLSYNEQFF. CDR3 in DNA: TGCGCCAGCAGCTTTGGAGTGTACCTCTCCTACAATGAGCAGTTCTTC.

The rearrangement uses TRBV11-2 and TRBJ2-1, with TRBD2 matching 9 bases. The CDR3 has 14 amino acids. Germline trimming cut 6 bases from V and 10 bases from J; bases unmatched to any gene: 10. Germline-derived CDR1 and CDR2 are SGHAT and FQNNGV. The CDR3 spells CASSWGGGAREQFF. CDR3 nucleotide sequence: TGTGCCAGCAGTTGGGGCGGGGGGGCTCGAGAGCAGTTCTTC.

Here the CDR3 reads CATDGTSTDTQYF. DNA of the CDR3: TGTGCCACCGATGGGACGAGCACAGATACGCAGTATTTT. V usage is TRBV24-1 and J usage is TRBJ2-3, with D perhaps being TRBD1 or TRBD2 (5 bases each). V lost 9 bases and J lost 0, with 9 bases in between. The CDR3 covers 13 residues. Germline values: CDR1 KGHDR, CDR2 SFDVKD.